This TCR beta chain was obtained from a study of blood T cell repertoires in COVID-19. Per germline, CDR1 SGHTA and CDR2 FQGNSA. The CDR3 loop spans 12 amino acids. Deletions cut 3 bases from V and 6 bases from J, with 8 bases between. Repertoires were generated with immunoSEQ multiplex PCR, while TCRdb's copy carries only in-frame clones and drops some. The data show approximately 170,000 clones, roughly 84% seen once. This clonotype originated in an elderly man with COVID-19, enrolled during active disease. The gene calls are TRBV7-2 and TRBJ1-2; no definite D call. Sequencing was performed on peripheral blood. In nucleotides, the CDR3 is TGTGCCAGCAGCTTCTCCCGGGATGGCTACACCTTC. Residues: CASSFSRDGYTF. Combining the CDR3 with reference TRBV7-2 and TRBJ1-2 gives the whole variable domain GAGVSQSPSNKVTEKGKDVELRCDPISGHTALYWYRQSLGQGLEFLIYFQGNSAPDKSGLPSDRFSAERTGGSVSTLTIQRTQQEDSAVYLCASSFSRDGYTFGSGTRLTVV.